This TCR beta chain was captured in a study of T-cell reconstitution after alpha-beta-depleted transplantation in children. General study results and limits: It was reported that alpha-beta T cells came from several hundred expanded graft clones (about two months after transplant). T-cell numbers and diversity one year post-transplant derived largely from freshly generated T cells. TCRbeta diversity was high at day 60 in some patients (a result of surviving recipient T cells and thymic progenitors).

Library preparation (for TCRbeta) was performed with unique molecular identifiers. MiXCR was run by TCRdb on the PCR reads, yielding one entry per CDR3 protein. The table shows about 980,000 distinct CDR3 sequences, with under 30% occurring only once. With respect to this clonotype: Its antigen is still unknown.

The material sequenced was PBMCs, mostly from graft donor cells, taken 360 days after TCRalphabeta/CD19-depleted stem cell transplant. This clonotype was obtained from a boy under two years old who had a stem cell transplant for SCID, so the T cells may come from the graft donor.

The CDR3 sequence is CSAQGREKLFF. CDR3 DNA sequence: TGCAGCGCTCAGGGTCGTGAAAAACTGTTTTTT. The V call is TRBV29-1, the J call TRBJ1-4, with D perhaps matching TRBD1 (5 bases). This CDR3 comprises 11 residues. CDR1 is SQVTM, CDR2 ANQGSEA, per germline. The V gene lost 7 bases and the J gene lost 7 bases, with 10 bases spanning the gap.